The 3 T cell receptor beta chains given below trace back to one sample, sequenced in a study of blood T cell repertoires in COVID-19. Data came from immunoSEQ multiplex PCR; TCRdb stores just in-frame clones and leaves some out. The sample shows 200,000 or so clones, approximately 80% of them seen only once. Material: peripheral blood. These TCRs come from a human donor with acute or convalescent COVID-19. The donor label of this sample is uncertain.

In its sample, this clone was seen once. V and J are TRBV30 and TRBJ1-4; weak D call: TRBD1 (6 bases). Germline CDR1 is GTSNPN and CDR2 is SVGIG (reference sequence). This CDR3 has 13 amino acids. Trimming took off 0 bases at V and 7 bases at J, with 9 bases between the two ends. CDR3: CAWSVTGGEKLFF. CDR3 nucleotides: TGTGCCTGGAGTGTGACAGGCGGTGAAAAACTGTTTTTT. The full variable domain, completed using reference TRBV30 and TRBJ1-4, is SQTIHQWPATLVQPVGSPLSLECTVEGTSNPNLYWYRQAAGRGLQLLFYSVGIGQISSEVPQNLSASRPQDRQFILSSKKLLLSDSGFYLCAWSVTGGEKLFFGSGTQLSVL.

The rearrangement uses TRBV5-6 and TRBJ2-1; unclear D gene. The V gene lost 1 base and the J gene lost 3 bases, with 11 bases spanning the gap. CDR3 length: 15 amino acids. Germline assignment: CDR1 SGHDT and CDR2 YYEEEE. The CDR3 coding sequence is TGTGCCAGCAGCTTGCGGCGGAAGGTCTACAATGAGCAGTTCTTC. Amino acids: CASSLRRKVYNEQFF.

The V and J genes are TRBV6-1 and TRBJ2-7; D not resolved. CDR3 length: 14 amino acids. The germline gives CDR1 MNHNS, CDR2 SASEGT. V gave up 1 base and J gave up 3 bases, with 10 bases separating them. DNA for the CDR3: TGTGCCAGCAGTGAAGGTCCGTCCGTCTACGAGCAGTACTTC. This codes for CASSEGPSVYEQYF.